Presented here are 23 T cell receptor beta chains from one specimen sequenced in a study of vaccination and CD4 T cells after COVID-19. Sequenced with the Oncomine TCR Beta short-read assay was DNA taken from cultured CD4+ T cells. One entry per CDR3 protein, called by TCRdb with MiXCR from the PCR reads. The sample has nearly 20,000 distinct CDR3 sequences; 46% are singletons. Their antigens are not known. Regarding treatment: approximately 10-day PBMC culture with coronavirus spike peptide pools or control peptides (ViraFEST assay). Material: CD4+ T cells from blood, cultured in vitro, obtained after SARS-CoV-2 vaccination. All receptors derive from a human donor who had recovered from COVID-19.

The V gene is TRBV6-4, the J gene TRBJ2-3; D might be TRBD1 (5 bases). In germline, CDR1 is MRHNA, CDR2 SNTAGT. The V end was cut by 3 bases, the J end by 2 bases, with 12 bases between. The CDR3 runs 15 residues. The CDR3 DNA sequence: TGTGCCAGCAGTGAAGAGTCAGGGCCCACAGATACGCAGTATTTT. It encodes CASSEESGPTDTQYF.

The chain recombines TRBV30 with TRBJ2-5, with D maybe TRBD2 (6 bases). This CDR3 is built from 14 residues. Germline V CDR1 and CDR2: GTSNPN, SVGIG (reference sequence). The germline V and J ends were trimmed by 0 bases and 4 bases, with 12 bases remaining between them. CDR3 bases: TGTGCCTGGAGTGTGGGTCAGGAGGGAGAGACCCAGTACTTC. It yields the protein CAWSVGQEGETQYF.

The chain carries TRBV27 and TRBJ1-2; no clear D. The CDR3 contains 14 residues. Trimming removed 3 bases from V and 0 bases from J, with 8 bases in between. Germline V gene sequence: CDR1 MNHEY, CDR2 SMNVEV (reference sequence). The CDR3 reads CASSFTPANYGYTF. CDR3 DNA: TGTGCCAGCAGTTTCACCCCGGCTAACTATGGCTACACCTTC.

This clonotype showed up just once. V usage is TRBV7-2 and J usage is TRBJ2-3; D is possibly TRBD1 (5 bases). Per germline, CDR1 SGHTA and CDR2 FQGNSA. Deletions cut 2 bases from V and 3 bases from J, with 15 bases between. There are 16 residues in the CDR3. In nucleotides, the CDR3 is TGTGCCAGCAGCTTATTTCATAGGGGCGCGACAGATACGCAGTATTTT. It codes for CASSLFHRGATDTQYF.

The rearrangement joins TRBV7-2 to TRBJ2-6; 8 bases fit TRBD1. The CDR3 runs to 16 residues. Per germline, CDR1 SGHTA and CDR2 FQGNSA. J gave up 3 bases and V 1 base, and 2 bases lay outside the gene matches. The CDR3 DNA reads as TGTGCCAGCAGCTTAGGCAGGGGGCTTGGGGCCAACGTCCTGACTTTC. Its translation: CASSLGRGLGANVLTF.

The chain has TRBV2 and TRBJ1-5; the D is unclear. The V and J ends lost 2 bases and 3 bases respectively, with 11 bases between them. The CDR3 extends over 15 amino acids. CDR1 is SNHLY and CDR2 is FYNNEI in the germline V gene. Here the CDR3 reads CASSELGRYNQPQHF. The CDR3 nucleotides are TGTGCCAGCAGTGAACTCGGCAGATACAATCAGCCCCAGCATTTT.

This sequence joins TRBV12-3 or TRBV12-4 and TRBJ2-2; TRBD2 agrees at 12 bases. This CDR3 is 15 amino acids long. Trimming removed 5 bases from V and 4 bases from J; junction bases left unmatched: 2. Written as DNA, the CDR3 is TGTGCCAGCAGTCCTAGCGGGAGGGGCACCGGGGAGCTGTTTTTT. Translation gives CASSPSGRGTGELFF.

The CDR3: CASSFSGTTLAHTGELFF. CDR3 sequence (DNA): TGTGCCAGCAGCTTTTCCGGGACTACTCTCGCTCACACCGGGGAGCTGTTTTTT. The chain has TRBV7-9 and TRBJ2-2; 7 nucleotides align to TRBD2. From germline, CDR1 is SEHNR and CDR2 FQNEAQ (reference sequence). CDR3 length equals 18 residues. J was trimmed by 3 bases and V by 3 bases; bases with no gene match: 13.

CDR3 DNA: TGTGCCAGCAGTTTGGGGGTAACCTACGAGCAGTACTTC. It specifies CASSLGVTYEQYF. This sequence joins TRBV27 and TRBJ2-7; the D call may be TRBD1 or TRBD2 (5 bases each). The CDR3 consists of 13 residues. V was trimmed by 3 bases and J by 2 bases, leaving 8 bases between them. Germline-derived CDR1 and CDR2 are MNHEY and SMNVEV (reference sequence).

This clonotype was observed a single time. The gene calls are TRBV19 and TRBJ1-2; D is possibly TRBD1 (6 bases). Looked up from germline, CDR1 is LNHDA and CDR2 is SQIVND (reference sequence). The CDR3 loop spans 13 amino acids. Trimming shortened V by 5 bases and J by 7 bases, and 14 bases separated the two germline ends. CDR3 region: CASSQQGYSGYTF. The CDR3 nucleotides read TGTGCCAGTAGTCAACAGGGATATAGTGGCTACACCTTC.

This clonotype was picked up a small number of times. The germline gene is not matched at one end of the junction; a read error may be the cause. The rearrangement joins TRBV6-2 or TRBV6-3 to TRBJ2-7; D call uncertain. The CDR3 extends over 13 amino acids. The germline gives CDR1 MNHEY, CDR2 SVGEGT. CDR3 nucleotides: TGTGCCAGCAGTTATGCCGTTCCCAGCCCGTATAACTTC. Translation gives CASSYAVPSPYNF.

The rearrangement joins TRBV7-8 to TRBJ1-2; D not certain. This CDR3 comprises 13 residues. The V end was cut by 1 base, the J end by 3 bases, with 6 bases between. Germline V lookup: CDR1 SGHVS, CDR2 FQNEAQ. The CDR3 reads CASSLGWDYGYTF. DNA of the CDR3: TGTGCCAGCAGCTTAGGCTGGGACTATGGCTACACCTTC.

This clonotype was counted a few times. The chain combines TRBV20-1 with TRBJ1-2, with 9 bases identical to TRBD1. The germline V gene has CDR1 DFQATT and CDR2 SNEGSKA (reference sequence). The CDR3 runs to 11 residues. Trimming cost V 6 bases and J 10 bases; bases outside gene matches: 6. CDR3: CSATGQGYYTF. The CDR3 nucleotides are TGCAGTGCAACGGGACAGGGATACTACACCTTC.

This clonotype was recorded a few times. The V call is TRBV10-3, the J call TRBJ2-3; D might be TRBD1 or TRBD2, each matching 6 bases. The CDR3 sequence is 14 residues long. Germline V lookup: CDR1 ENHRY, CDR2 SYGVKD. Trimming cost V 3 bases and J 4 bases, with 11 bases left between them. CDR3 bases: TGTGCCATCAGTGACCCCCGGGGGCCAGATACGCAGTATTTT. It yields the protein CAISDPRGPDTQYF.

The V gene is TRBV6-1, the J gene TRBJ2-7, with 8 bases matching TRBD2. The CDR3 contains 18 residues. V was clipped by 5 bases and J by 4 bases; unmatched bases: 19. Germline values: CDR1 MNHNS, CDR2 SASEGT. The CDR3 loop reads CASSTDTPAGTRRYEQYF. CDR3 bases: TGTGCCAGCAGTACTGACACCCCTGCCGGGACTAGGAGGTACGAGCAGTACTTC.

This clonotype was counted once. The chain uses TRBV5-1 and TRBJ1-1; TRBD1 is a possible D gene (5 bases). CDR1 and CDR2 (germline): SGHRS, YFSETQ. The CDR3 spans 14 residues. Trimming pared 5 bases from V and 1 base from J, leaving 12 bases between. CDR3 coding DNA: TGCGCCAGCAGGCCGGGACTGACGAACACTGAAGCTTTCTTT. It encodes CASRPGLTNTEAFF.

The chain uses TRBV10-3 and TRBJ1-2, with D tentatively TRBD1 (5 bases). Germline V CDR1 and CDR2: ENHRY, SYGVKD. V was clipped by 6 bases and J by 0 bases, with 11 bases between them. CDR3 length equals 14 residues. The DNA for the CDR3 is TGTGCCATCAGACAGGAGCCCCCTAACTATGGCTACACCTTC. Translating it yields CAIRQEPPNYGYTF.

The chain combines TRBV19 with TRBJ2-7; TRBD1 is a possible D gene (6 bases). Germline V gives CDR1 LNHDA, CDR2 SQIVND (reference sequence). Trimming cost V 6 bases and J 3 bases, with 18 bases left between them. The CDR3 sequence is 15 residues long. CDR3 protein: CASSPKQGGSYEQYF. As DNA, the CDR3 is TGTGCCAGTAGCCCGAAACAAGGGGGAAGCTACGAGCAGTACTTC.

The V gene is TRBV15, the J gene TRBJ1-2; 9 nucleotides line up with TRBD1. CDR3 size: 21 residues. Germline loops: CDR1 LNHNV, CDR2 YYDKDF (reference sequence). V was clipped by 0 bases and J by 0 bases; unmatched bases: 17. The CDR3 spells CATSRELTGGAVGGANYGYTF. CDR3 in DNA: TGTGCCACCAGCAGAGAACTAACAGGGGGCGCAGTGGGGGGGGCTAACTATGGCTACACCTTC.

Only a few counts were recorded for this clonotype. This chain's CDR3 is CASSPTRGQGNYEQYF. CDR3 sequence (DNA): TGTGCCAGTAGTCCAACCCGGGGACAGGGGAACTACGAGCAGTACTTC. V and J are TRBV19 and TRBJ2-7, with 10 bases fitting TRBD1. J gave up 3 bases and V 5 bases, and 10 bases lay outside the gene matches. Germline V CDR1 and CDR2: LNHDA, SQIVND (reference sequence). The CDR3 spans 16 residues.

The V gene is TRBV5-4, the J gene TRBJ1-2; the D gene is possibly TRBD1 (5 bases). The germline V and J ends were trimmed by 0 bases and 0 bases, with 18 bases remaining between them. The germline gives CDR1 SGHNT, CDR2 YYREEE (reference sequence). The CDR3 is 18 amino acids. CDR3 region: CASSLGFVGGPTNYGYTF. In nucleotides, the CDR3 is TGTGCCAGCAGCTTGGGGTTCGTCGGGGGTCCGACTAACTATGGCTACACCTTC.

The V gene is TRBV6-2 or TRBV6-3, the J gene TRBJ1-2; D unclear. The length of the CDR3 is 14 residues. V lost 4 bases and J 5 bases, leaving 14 bases between the germline ends. CDR1 MNHEY and CDR2 SVGEGT come from the germline V gene. Here the CDR3 reads CASSSPTRPYGYTF. Written as DNA, the CDR3 is TGTGCCAGCAGTTCCCCCACGAGACCTTATGGCTACACCTTC.

V and J are TRBV14 and TRBJ1-2, with D perhaps TRBD1 (5 bases). Trimming took off 4 bases at V and 0 bases at J, with 6 bases between the two ends. CDR3 size: 13 residues. CDR1 and CDR2 from the germline V gene are SGHDN and FVKESK. DNA for the CDR3: TGTGCCAGCAGCCCGACAGCTAACTATGGCTACACCTTC. It is translated as CASSPTANYGYTF. The variable domain in full, completed from reference TRBV14 and TRBJ1-2, reads EAGVTQFPSHSVIEKGQTVTLRCDPISGHDNLYWYRRVMGKEIKFLLHFVKESKQDESGMPNNRFLAERTGGTYSTLKVQPAELEDSGVYFCASSPTANYGYTFGSGTRLTVV.